The clone carrying this TCR beta chain showed up just a few times. This record comes from a study of OX40 agonist ivuxolimab in advanced cancers. CDR1 is SGHRS and CDR2 is YFSETQ in the germline V gene. With 1 base clipped from V and 5 bases from J, the junction kept 3 bases outside the gene matches. CDR3 length equals 16 residues. Libraries were prepared by immunoSEQ multiplex PCR; TCRdb keeps only in-frame clonotypes and omits some of them. Of 65,000 or so clones in the sample, nearly 90% were seen once. The sample here was CD4+ or CD8+ T cells sorted from blood, taken in a trial of the OX40 agonist ivuxolimab. The sequence was collected from an adult with an advanced solid tumor such as melanoma, head and neck, liver or kidney cancer. This sequence joins TRBV5-1 and TRBJ2-1; 13 bases are a match to TRBD2. The CDR3 is CASSLTGLAGNNEQFF. For the CDR3, the DNA is TGCGCCAGCAGCTTGACGGGACTAGCGGGAAACAATGAGCAGTTCTTC.